These 24 T cell receptor beta chains originate from one sample sequenced in a study of cytomegalovirus exposure and HLA in healthy donors. 13 Jbeta primers and 60 Vbeta primers were used for the PCR. Some clones are missing from TCRdb's copy, which holds only in-frame ones; the method was immunoSEQ multiplex PCR. The sample holds some 99,000 clones; less than 80% are singletons and the top ten take about 2%. Sequencing input: PBMCs. These receptors all come from a middle-aged man in good health and CMV-seronegative.

This CDR3 reads CASSQLALGAGPDNSPLHF. The CDR3 DNA reads TGCGCCAGCAGCCAACTCGCCCTCGGTGCAGGGCCTGATAATTCACCCCTCCACTTT. This chain joins TRBV4-1 and TRBJ1-6; tentative D call: TRBD1 (5 bases). Germline assignment: CDR1 MGHRA and CDR2 YSYEKL. Trimming pared 2 bases from V and 5 bases from J, leaving 22 bases between. The CDR3 totals 19 residues.

The J gene is TRBJ2-2, the V gene TRBV6-5, with D perhaps matching TRBD2 (6 bases). The germline gives CDR1 MNHEY, CDR2 SVGAGI. V shed 7 bases and J shed 2 bases, with 14 bases lying between them. The CDR3 is 15 residues long. CDR3 in amino acids: CASTAGGANTGELFF. CDR3 nucleotides: TGTGCCAGCACCGCCGGCGGGGCCAACACCGGGGAGCTGTTTTTT.

This chain uses TRBV7-2 with TRBJ1-5, with D unclear. V was cut by 2 bases and J by 5 bases, with 10 bases left in between. From germline, CDR1 is SGHTA and CDR2 FQGNSA. CDR3 length: 14 residues. CDR3 protein: CASSLRGRDQPQHF. In DNA, the CDR3 is TGTGCCAGCAGCTTACGAGGGCGGGATCAGCCCCAGCATTTT.

This rearrangement joins TRBV7-3 to TRBJ2-3; the match to TRBD2 covers 13 bases. V lost 1 base to trimming and J lost 2 bases; unmatched junction nucleotides: 3. In germline, CDR1 is SGHTA, CDR2 FQGTGA. The CDR3 runs 17 residues. CDR3 sequence (DNA): TGTGCCAGCAGCTTAAAGGGACTAGCGGGGTCCACAGATACGCAGTATTTT. Its protein product is CASSLKGLAGSTDTQYF. Supplemented by reference TRBV7-3 and TRBJ2-3, the full variable domain reads GAGVSQTPSNKVTEKGKYVELRCDPISGHTALYWYRQSLGQGPEFLIYFQGTGAADDSGLPNDRFFAVRPEGSVSTLKIQRTERGDSAVYLCASSLKGLAGSTDTQYFGPGTRLTVL.

This clone occurred a few times. V and J are TRBV4-1 and TRBJ2-1; D call uncertain. The CDR3 sequence is 12 residues long. Germline CDR1 is MGHRA and CDR2 is YSYEKL. The V gene lost 3 bases and the J gene lost 4 bases, with 4 bases spanning the gap. CDR3 coding DNA: TGCGCCAGCAGCCAGTCGTACAATGAGCAGTTCTTC. It translates to CASSQSYNEQFF.

About this clone: One junction end disagrees with the germline gene, perhaps due to a read error. The chain uses TRBV6-5 and TRBJ2-7, with TRBD1 as a possible D gene (7 bases). Looked up from germline, CDR1 is MNHEY and CDR2 is SVGAGI. The CDR3 sequence is 14 residues long. This CDR3 is CTSGYGQGAYEQYF. CDR3 sequence (DNA): TGTACCAGCGGGTACGGTCAGGGGGCCTACGAGCAGTACTTC.

The chain couples TRBV6-6 to TRBJ1-4, with D hard to call. This CDR3 is 14 amino acids long. Per the germline V gene, CDR1 is MNHNY and CDR2 is SVGAGI (reference sequence). Trimming took off 1 base at V and 7 bases at J, with 10 bases between the two ends. The CDR3 protein is CASSYYGRGEKLFF. CDR3 coding DNA: TGTGCCAGCAGTTACTATGGGAGAGGTGAAAAACTGTTTTTT.

V and J are TRBV7-7 and TRBJ2-3; a possible D gene is TRBD1 (5 bases). The CDR3 length is 16 residues. The V end was cut by 5 bases, the J end by 1 base, with 16 bases between. Germline CDR1 reads SSHAT; CDR2 reads FNYEAQ (reference sequence). The CDR3 here is CASSPSLGQGTDTQYF. CDR3 coding DNA: TGTGCCAGCAGCCCTAGTCTGGGGCAGGGCACAGATACGCAGTATTTT.

Note on this clone: Germline is not matched at one junction end, which may reflect a read error. The V gene is TRBV7-9, the J gene TRBJ1-2; D is ambiguous. CDR1 and CDR2 from the germline V gene are SEHNR and FQNEAQ (reference sequence). The CDR3 is 19 amino acids. The CDR3 spells CSSSLDYAGFTDQLYGYTF. In nucleotides, the CDR3 is TGTTCCAGCAGCTTAGATTACGCGGGCTTCACCGATCAGCTCTATGGCTACACCTTC.

Notes on this clone: The CDR3 carries no conserved terminal phenylalanine or tryptophan, so it likely arises from a read error. The rearrangement joins TRBV19 to TRBJ1-2; D not resolved. V was pared by 5 bases and J by 6 bases, with 19 bases between. Germline V CDR1 and CDR2: LNHDA, SQIVND (reference sequence). The CDR3 contains 15 residues. The DNA of the CDR3 is TGTGCCAGTAGTCTCCCCGGGTCTTTCAGCAATGGCTACACCATC. As protein: CASSLPGSFSNGYTI.

The count of this clone is one. This rearrangement joins TRBV4-3 to TRBJ2-5, with 8 nucleotides matching TRBD2. The trim removed 3 bases at V and 2 bases at J, leaving 14 bases unmatched. Germline loops: CDR1 LGHNA, CDR2 YSLEER. The CDR3 runs 18 residues. The CDR3 loop is CASSHLNTKAGAQETQYF. CDR3 sequence (DNA): TGCGCCAGCAGCCATCTCAACACAAAAGCGGGAGCTCAAGAGACCCAGTACTTC.

The chain has TRBV7-2 and TRBJ2-7; D is undetermined. Trimming took off 5 bases at V and 5 bases at J, with 10 bases between the two ends. The length of the CDR3 is 12 residues. CDR1 and CDR2 from the germline V gene are SGHTA and FQGNSA. CDR3 sequence reads: CASSPSWHEQYF. DNA of the CDR3: TGTGCCAGCAGCCCCTCCTGGCACGAGCAGTACTTC.

CDR3 loop: CASSLLEGPEQYF. As DNA, the CDR3 is TGTGCCAGCAGCTTATTGGAGGGTCCCGAGCAGTACTTC. This rearrangement joins TRBV7-2 to TRBJ2-5; a possible D gene is TRBD2 (6 bases). Near its end, the DNA agrees better with TRBJ2-7, so the J call may be wrong. CDR1 and CDR2 (germline): SGHTA, FQGNSA. This CDR3 has 13 amino acids.

This clone is a singleton in its sample. V is TRBV30 and J is TRBJ1-6; 7 bases fit TRBD1. CDR1 is GTSNPN and CDR2 is SVGIG in the germline V gene (reference sequence). The length of the CDR3 is 16 residues. After removal of 0 bases from V and 7 bases from J, the junction contained 9 bases not matched to a gene. This chain's CDR3 is CAWSVPSDRANSPLHF. The CDR3 nucleotides read TGTGCCTGGAGTGTACCCAGTGACAGGGCCAATTCACCCCTCCACTTT.

The chain combines TRBV6-5 with TRBJ2-7, with D perhaps TRBD2 (6 bases). Germline-derived CDR1 and CDR2 are MNHEY and SVGAGI. The CDR3 length is 14 residues. The germline V and J ends were trimmed by 3 bases and 2 bases, with 11 bases remaining between them. CDR3 region: CASSYLASPYEQYF. CDR3 DNA sequence: TGTGCCAGCAGTTATCTAGCGTCCCCCTACGAGCAGTACTTC.

The chain has TRBV18 and TRBJ2-7; 8 bases fit TRBD2. The CDR3 is 17 residues long. Germline lookup yields CDR1 KGHSH and CDR2 LQKENI. V was clipped by 6 bases and J by 0 bases; unmatched bases: 13. The CDR3 DNA sequence: TGTGCCAGCTCGCCCGGGGTAGCGGGGCAAATCTCCTACGAGCAGTACTTC. Its translation: CASSPGVAGQISYEQYF.

This clone was detected only a few times. The chain recombines TRBV13 with TRBJ2-7, with TRBD1 identical over 7 bases. The germline V gene has CDR1 PRHDT and CDR2 FYEKMQ (reference sequence). The CDR3 runs 12 residues. V lost 4 bases, J lost 5 bases, and 2 bases stayed unmatched. CDR3 nucleotide sequence: TGTGCCAGCAGCTCACAGGGGAACGAGCAGTACTTC. This sequence encodes CASSSQGNEQYF.

A word on this clone: A read error may account for a junction end that differs from germline. J is TRBJ1-2 and V is TRBV7-9; D gene ambiguous. Germline assignment: CDR1 SEHNR and CDR2 FQNEAQ (reference sequence). This CDR3 has 14 residues. The CDR3 DNA sequence: TGTTCCAGCAGCCCCTCCCAGGATCTTTGGGGCTACACCTTC. Translated: CSSSPSQDLWGYTF.

The gene calls are TRBV2 and TRBJ1-6; no reliable D call. CDR3 length: 15 residues. CDR1 SNHLY and CDR2 FYNNEI come from the germline V gene. Trimming removed 6 bases from V and 9 bases from J, with 18 bases in between. CDR3 DNA sequence: TGTGCCAGCAGACCTACAGACGCAAGCATTTCACCCCTCCACTTT. Encoded protein: CASRPTDASISPLHF.

This clone has more than one count but fewer than ten. This chain links TRBV10-3 with TRBJ1-1; D possibly corresponds to TRBD1 (6 bases). The CDR3 contains 12 residues. Germline V gives CDR1 ENHRY, CDR2 SYGVKD. V was trimmed by 6 bases and J by 1 base, leaving 6 bases between them. DNA of the CDR3: TGTGCCATCAGGACAGGGAACACTGAAGCTTTCTTT. Translated: CAIRTGNTEAFF.

The rearrangement links TRBV7-9 to TRBJ2-1, with D perhaps TRBD1 (6 bases). Germline V lookup: CDR1 SEHNR, CDR2 FQNEAQ (reference sequence). V lost 3 bases, J lost 4 bases, and 10 bases lay in between. This CDR3 region has 14 residues. The CDR3 reads CASSFQGQYNEQFF. As DNA, the CDR3 is TGTGCCAGCAGCTTCCAGGGGCAGTACAATGAGCAGTTCTTC. The full variable domain, in which reference TRBV7-9 and TRBJ2-1 provide the parts outside the CDR3, is DTGVSQNPRHKITKRGQNVTFRCDPISEHNRLYWYRQTLGQGPEFLTYFQNEAQLEKSRLLSDRFSAERPKGSFSTLEIQRTEQGDSAMYLCASSFQGQYNEQFFGPGTRLTVL.

The chain couples TRBV6-6 to TRBJ2-7, with 9 bases identical to TRBD1. CDR3 length equals 16 residues. The ends lost 3 bases at V and 3 bases at J; junction bases unmatched: 9. The germline V gene has CDR1 MNHNY and CDR2 SVGAGI (reference sequence). In nucleotides, the CDR3 is TGTGCCAGCAGTTATGGTATGGGACAGGGATTCTACGAGCAGTACTTC. Its protein is CASSYGMGQGFYEQYF.

The chain couples TRBV10-3 to TRBJ2-4; TRBD2 agrees at 7 bases. Germline V gene data show CDR1 as ENHRY and CDR2 as SYGVKD. The CDR3 runs to 14 residues. The ends lost 4 bases at V and 2 bases at J; junction bases unmatched: 2. In DNA, the CDR3 is TGTGCCATCAGTGTGGGAGGGCCCAAAAACATTCAGTACTTC. This gives the protein CAISVGGPKNIQYF.

This chain joins TRBV30 and TRBJ1-2; 9 nucleotides align to TRBD1. Trimming removed 1 base from V and 6 bases from J; junction bases left unmatched: 9. The germline gives CDR1 GTSNPN, CDR2 SVGIG (reference sequence). The CDR3 consists of 15 residues. Here the CDR3 DNA reads TGTGCCTGGAGTGCGAGACAGGGGGATTATAATGGCTACACCTTC. This gives the protein CAWSARQGDYNGYTF.